This T cell receptor beta chain originates from a study of tumor-infiltrating lymphocytes in primary liver carcinoma. The overall study: Tumors were staged T1-T3 N0M0 and measured about 4.2 to 10 cm across.

Study-wide points: A significantly higher top-250-clone fraction was found in tumors than in blood (p = 0.039).

Unsorted whole blood yielded the blood RNA, and germline DNA was also extracted. The collection of four milliliters of peripheral blood preceded surgery. The germline gives CDR1 MNHNS, CDR2 SASEGT. The CDR3 loop spans 16 amino acids. Total RNA amounting to roughly 450 ng was the source from which TCR beta cDNA was made with a constant-region primer. Three nested multiplex PCR rounds of slightly modified ARM-PCR generated TCR beta libraries. TRBV1-TRBV30 forward primers paired with a C-beta reverse primer drove the first two PCR rounds, 10 cycles each. MiXCR, run by TCRdb on the multiplex PCR reads, gives a single entry per CDR3 protein. The data contain approximately 310,000 distinct CDR3 sequences, 55% to 65% of them singletons. A remark on this clonotype: No antigen is known for it. A read error may be the cause here, since a much bigger clone is one base away.

The sequenced material came from peripheral blood. This chain connects TRBV6-1 to TRBJ2-2; 9 bases line up with TRBD1. This sequence originates from a man aged 40-55 years with primary liver carcinoma and hepatitis B virus infection. The CDR3 protein is CANSDDDRGRPGELFF. CDR3 in DNA: TGTGCCAACAGTGACGACGACAGGGGGAGGCCCGGGGAGCTGTTTTTT.